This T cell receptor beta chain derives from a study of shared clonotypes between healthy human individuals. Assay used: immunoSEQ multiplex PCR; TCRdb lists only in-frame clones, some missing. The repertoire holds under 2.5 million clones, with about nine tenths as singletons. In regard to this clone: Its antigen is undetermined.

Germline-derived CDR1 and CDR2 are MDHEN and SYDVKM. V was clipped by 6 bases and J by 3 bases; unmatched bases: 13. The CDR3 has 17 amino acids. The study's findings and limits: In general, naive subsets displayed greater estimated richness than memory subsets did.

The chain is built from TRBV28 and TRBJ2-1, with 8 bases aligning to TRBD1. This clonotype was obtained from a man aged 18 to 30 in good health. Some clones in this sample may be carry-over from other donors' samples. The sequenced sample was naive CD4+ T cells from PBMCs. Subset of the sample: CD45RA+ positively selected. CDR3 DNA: TGTGCCAGCAGCCAAGGGGGCCACAGGGGGTACTACAATGAGCAGTTCTTC. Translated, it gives CASSQGGHRGYYNEQFF.